The following is a T cell receptor beta chain sequence with its context. No antigen is known for it. Per-base qualities were not stored, and no clone one base away is much larger. This specimen belongs to a study of OX40 agonist ivuxolimab in advanced cancers. General notes on the study: Ivuxolimab was a fully human IgG2 agonistic monoclonal antibody targeting the costimulatory receptor OX40 (CD134). Patients were allowed to have had prior anti-PD-1, anti-PD-L1 or anti-CTLA-4 therapy, and 30% to 50% of the dose-escalation patients had previously received checkpoint inhibitors. Three dose-escalation patients achieved partial responses, one with hepatocellular carcinoma and two with cutaneous melanoma. The paper covers the monotherapy dose-escalation part of the phase I ivuxolimab trial, which included N ≈ 50 patients. A male proportion of roughly 80% and a mean age of approximately 60 years, ranging from 23 to 79, were recorded for the dose-escalation cohort. Intravenous ivuxolimab was administered to patients every 2 weeks at six dose levels: 0.01, 0.1, 0.3, 1.5, 3 and 10 mg/kg. Peripheral TCRbeta sequencing was intended to test whether TCR sequence diversity was altered and clonal T-cell expansion was caused by ivuxolimab. Of the approximately 50 patients in dose escalation, about 19 had hepatocellular carcinoma, some 15 had melanoma, 9 had renal cell carcinoma and 9 had head and neck cancer. Study-wide findings and limitations: At doses from 0.1 to 3.0 mg/kg, clonal expansion was seen in both CD4+ and CD8+ blood T cells between baseline and week 6. After ivuxolimab, CD8+ T cells had more expanded clones than CD4+ T cells on average. In the 0.1-3.0 mg/kg groups, partial responders were among the patients with the lowest normalized peripheral clonal expansion, particularly in CD8+ T cells. Low levels of normalized T-cell clonal expansion were also shown by some nonresponding patients. Antigen specificity was not determined for the clonally expanded peripheral T cells.

To sequence the TCRbeta CDR3 region, genomic DNA was isolated from the sorted cells. The immunoSEQ Assay was used to sequence the TCRbeta CDR3 regions. The immuneACCESS repertoire file appears here via TCRdb, limited to in-frame rearrangements. These files lack a portion of the clones; in checked studies, under half of the deficit traces to unresolved V genes, and the cause of the others is not known. Within this sample are fewer than 80,000 clones, with roughly 86% of them counted one time only. The ten largest clonotypes hold around 10% of the sample. The CDR3, cysteine through phenylalanine, is 14 amino acids long. The CDR3 DNA has 42 bases and is translated from base 1. The trial excluded patients who had a history of autoimmune disease or who were on systemic immunosuppression. Peripheral blood for TCR sequencing was collected from all dose cohorts at baseline, on cycle 4 day 1, and on cycle 7 day 1. The samples were taken from a phase I, first-in-human, multicenter, open-label dose-escalation trial of ivuxolimab. Adults with locally advanced or metastatic head and neck squamous cell, hepatocellular, melanoma or renal cell carcinoma were enrolled in the trial. CD4+ and CD8+ T cells were sorted separately from peripheral blood before TCR sequencing.

Sample: CD4+ or CD8+ T cells sorted from blood, taken in a trial of the OX40 agonist ivuxolimab. The TCR was taken from an adult with an advanced solid tumor such as melanoma, head and neck, liver or kidney cancer. The chain couples TRBV21-1 to TRBJ2-1; the D call TRBD2 from the table was never checked on the DNA. TRBV21-1 counts as a pseudogene. The CDR3 in this case is CASRAGTSLREQFF. Read as DNA, the sequence is TGTGCCAGCAGGGCCGGGACTAGCCTGAGGGAGCAGTTCTTC.